This T cell receptor beta chain emerged from a study of regulatory T cells in long-lasting Graves disease. The authors built TCR beta libraries using iRepertoire HTBI primers and Arm-PCR of CDR3 regions. Per the study methods: Detected in the samples were just over 60 TRBV and 15 or so TRBJ segments. TCRdb re-derived calls from the multiplex PCR reads in MiXCR, one entry per CDR3 protein. TCRdb, not the authors, supplied the V and J calls. The data hold about 540,000 distinct CDR3 sequences, with roughly 13% observed a single time. CDR3 length: 13 amino acids. J lost 6 bases, V lost 7 bases, and 11 bases had no gene match. The V gene's germline CDR1 is SQVTM and CDR2 ANQGSEA. Points on this clonotype: Just one base apart from a much larger clone, this may be a read error.

Described time point: newly diagnosed GD, antithyroid drugs for less than 3 months. Construction of the TCR library relied on RNA isolated from PBMCs. These data are also associated with another study on T cells in Graves' hyperthyroidism and ophthalmopathy.

This chain joins TRBV29-1 and TRBJ2-7; 8 nucleotides line up with TRBD2. The TCR sequence derives from a man younger than 45 with Graves disease. The material was peripheral blood mononuclear cells (PBMCs), obtained at new diagnosis, from a patient treated with antithyroid drugs. CDR3 in DNA: TGCAGCGCCGTAGCGGGGAGCCTACCCGAGCAGTACTTC. Encoded protein: CSAVAGSLPEQYF.